This T cell receptor (beta chain) is drawn from a study of cytomegalovirus exposure and HLA in healthy donors. Findings and caveats of the study: As a later analysis showed, a missense DCLRE1C variant was linked to trimming of TCR beta V- and J-genes. Reports state that TCR beta sequences accurately predicted most subjects' HLA-A and HLA-B alleles.

PCR involved 60 Vbeta and 13 Jbeta primers. Under the authors' procedure: In a later analysis, of tens of millions of unique beta chains, around 11 million appeared in at least two donors. The method was immunoSEQ multiplex PCR; TCRdb's version includes in-frame clones alone and lacks a portion of them. The V and J calls and the clone size are those of that table, but D and trimming were determined from the DNA. The repertoire table contains tens of thousands of clones. The CDR3 consists of 13 residues. Germline CDR1 and CDR2: SGHRS and YFSETQ. The ends were cut back, 0 bases at V and 5 bases at J, with 8 bases in the middle. Of note for this clone: Its matching antigen is unknown. Other DNA sequences in the sample encode the same CDR3.

The V and J genes are TRBV5-1 and TRBJ2-5; no firm D call. This TCR came from a man younger than 35 in good health and CMV-seropositive. The sequenced sample consisted of PBMCs. This CDR3 is CASSLEIRETQYF. For the CDR3, the DNA is TGCGCCAGCAGCTTGGAGATTCGGGAGACCCAGTACTTC.